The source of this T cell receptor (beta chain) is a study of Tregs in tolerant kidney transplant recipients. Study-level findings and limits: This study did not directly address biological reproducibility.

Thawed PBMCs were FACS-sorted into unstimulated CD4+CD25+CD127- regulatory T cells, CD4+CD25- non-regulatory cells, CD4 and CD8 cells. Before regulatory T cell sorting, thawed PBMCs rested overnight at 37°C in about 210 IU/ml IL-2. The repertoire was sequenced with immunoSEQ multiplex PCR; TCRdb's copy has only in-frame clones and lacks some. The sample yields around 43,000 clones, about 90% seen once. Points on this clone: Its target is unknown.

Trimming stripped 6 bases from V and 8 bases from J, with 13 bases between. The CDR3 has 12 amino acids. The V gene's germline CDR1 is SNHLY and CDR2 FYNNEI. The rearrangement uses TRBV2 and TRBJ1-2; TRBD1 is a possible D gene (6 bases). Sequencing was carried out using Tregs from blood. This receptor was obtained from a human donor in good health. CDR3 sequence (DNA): TGTGCCAGCAGAAACGACAGGACCGGCTACACCTTC. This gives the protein CASRNDRTGYTF. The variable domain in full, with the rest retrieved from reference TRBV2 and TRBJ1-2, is EPEVTQTPSHQVTQMGQEVILRCVPISNHLYFYWYRQILGQKVEFLVSFYNNEISEKSEIFDDQFSVERPDGSNFTLKIRSTKLEDSAMYFCASRNDRTGYTFGSGTRLTVV.